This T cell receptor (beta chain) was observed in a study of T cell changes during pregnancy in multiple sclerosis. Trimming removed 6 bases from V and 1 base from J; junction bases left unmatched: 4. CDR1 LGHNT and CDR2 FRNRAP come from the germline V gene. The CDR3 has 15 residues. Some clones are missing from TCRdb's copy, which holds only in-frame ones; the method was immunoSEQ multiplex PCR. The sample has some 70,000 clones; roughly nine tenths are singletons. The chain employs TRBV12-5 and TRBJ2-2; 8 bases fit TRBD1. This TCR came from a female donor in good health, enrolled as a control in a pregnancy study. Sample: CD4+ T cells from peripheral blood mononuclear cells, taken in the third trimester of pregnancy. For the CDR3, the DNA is TGTGCTAGTGGCCTAGGACAGGGGAACACCGGGGAGCTGTTTTTT. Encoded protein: CASGLGQGNTGELFF.